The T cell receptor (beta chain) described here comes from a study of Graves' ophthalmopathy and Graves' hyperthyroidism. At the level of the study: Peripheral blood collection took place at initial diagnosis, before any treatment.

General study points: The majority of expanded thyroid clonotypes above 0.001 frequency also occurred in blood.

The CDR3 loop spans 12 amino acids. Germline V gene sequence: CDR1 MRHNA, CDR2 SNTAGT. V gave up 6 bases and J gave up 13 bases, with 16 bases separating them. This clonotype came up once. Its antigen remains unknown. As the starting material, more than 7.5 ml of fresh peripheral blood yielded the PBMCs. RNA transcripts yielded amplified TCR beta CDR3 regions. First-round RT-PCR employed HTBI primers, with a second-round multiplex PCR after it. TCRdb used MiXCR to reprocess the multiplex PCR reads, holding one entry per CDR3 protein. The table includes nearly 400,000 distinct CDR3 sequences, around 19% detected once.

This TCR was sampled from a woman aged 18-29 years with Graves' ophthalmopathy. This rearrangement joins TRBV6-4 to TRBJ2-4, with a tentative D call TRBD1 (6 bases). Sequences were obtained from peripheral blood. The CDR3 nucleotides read TGTGCCAGCAGCAACAGGGTTCTAAGCCAGTACTTC. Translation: CASSNRVLSQYF.